This passage covers 5 T cell receptor beta chains from one sample sequenced in a study of CD8 T cells in Susac syndrome. The RNA input was roughly 0.5 to 1 ug, and it was reverse transcribed with random hexamers. TCRdb re-derived calls from the immunoSEQ multiplex PCR reads in MiXCR, one entry per CDR3 protein. Of 110,000 to 150,000 distinct CDR3 sequences in the sample, under 97% were seen once. Sequencing was done on a sample of CD4+ T cells from PBMCs. These receptors were obtained from a human donor with Susac syndrome.

As for this clonotype: One junction end does not reproduce the germline sequence, and a read error may be involved. The chain is built from TRBV29-1 and TRBJ1-1; D is perhaps TRBD1 (5 bases). The CDR3 runs 15 residues. Germline-derived CDR1 and CDR2 are SQVTM and ANQGSEA. CDR3 nucleotides: TGCACCGTTCAGGGCGGGCCAAATACCAACACTGAAGCTTTCTTT. Translation: CTVQGGPNTNTEAFF.

The V and J genes are TRBV13 and TRBJ1-5; TRBD1 agrees at 10 bases. The CDR3 runs 17 residues. V lost 5 bases, J lost 0 bases, and 7 bases stayed unmatched. CDR1 is PRHDT, CDR2 FYEKMQ, per germline (reference sequence). The CDR3 spells CASSRGQGVYSNQPQHF. The CDR3 DNA is TGTGCCAGCAGCCGAGGACAGGGGGTCTATAGCAATCAGCCCCAGCATTTT.

The rearrangement joins TRBV15 to TRBJ2-2; D is possibly TRBD1 (5 bases). Looked up from germline, CDR1 is LNHNV and CDR2 is YYDKDF (reference sequence). CDR3 length: 20 amino acids. V gave up 0 bases and J gave up 5 bases, with 25 bases separating them. CDR3 region: CATSRDNSRQRLQVTGELFF. The CDR3 nucleotides are TGTGCCACCAGCAGAGATAATTCCCGGCAACGTCTACAGGTTACCGGGGAGCTGTTTTTT.

The chain recombines TRBV29-1 with TRBJ2-3; the match to TRBD2 covers 11 bases. V lost 6 bases and J lost 4; bases outside the gene matches: 6. The CDR3 consists of 14 residues. The V gene's germline CDR1 is SQVTM and CDR2 ANQGSEA. The CDR3 sequence: CSVETSGRSDTQYF. The DNA of the CDR3 is TGCAGCGTCGAAACTAGCGGGAGATCAGATACGCAGTATTTT.

This clonotype was picked up one time. This chain connects TRBV5-1 to TRBJ2-6; the D gene is possibly TRBD2 (6 bases). Germline V CDR1 and CDR2: SGHRS, YFSETQ. The CDR3 runs to 15 residues. The V gene lost 6 bases and the J gene lost 2 bases, with 12 bases spanning the gap. The CDR3 DNA reads as TGCGCCAGCACCACTCGACTAGCTGGGGCCAACGTCCTGACTTTC. Encoded protein: CASTTRLAGANVLTF.